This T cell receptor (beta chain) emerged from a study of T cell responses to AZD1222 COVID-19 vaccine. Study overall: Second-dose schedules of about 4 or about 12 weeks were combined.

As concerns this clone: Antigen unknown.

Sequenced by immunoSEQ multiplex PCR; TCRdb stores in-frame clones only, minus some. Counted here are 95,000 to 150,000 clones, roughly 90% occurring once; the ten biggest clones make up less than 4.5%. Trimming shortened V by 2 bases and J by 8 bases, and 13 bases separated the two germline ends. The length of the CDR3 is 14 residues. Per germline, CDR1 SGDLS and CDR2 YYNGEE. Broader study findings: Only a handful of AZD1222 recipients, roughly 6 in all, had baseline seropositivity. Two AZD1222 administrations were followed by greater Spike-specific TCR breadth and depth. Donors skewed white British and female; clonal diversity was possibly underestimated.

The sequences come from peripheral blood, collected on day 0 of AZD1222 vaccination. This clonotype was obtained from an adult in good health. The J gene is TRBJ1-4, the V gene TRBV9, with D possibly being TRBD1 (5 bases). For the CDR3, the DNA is TGTGCCAGCAGCGTGGAGGGGACCGGCGAAAAACTGTTTTTT. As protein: CASSVEGTGEKLFF.